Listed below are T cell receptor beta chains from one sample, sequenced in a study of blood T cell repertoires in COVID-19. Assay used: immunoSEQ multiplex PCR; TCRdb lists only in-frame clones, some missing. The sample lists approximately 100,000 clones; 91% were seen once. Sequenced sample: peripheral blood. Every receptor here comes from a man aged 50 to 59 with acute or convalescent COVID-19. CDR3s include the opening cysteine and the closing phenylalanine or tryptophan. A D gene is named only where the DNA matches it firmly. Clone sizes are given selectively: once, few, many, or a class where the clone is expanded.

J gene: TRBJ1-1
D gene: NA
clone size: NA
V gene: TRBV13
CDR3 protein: CASSLNKNTEAFF
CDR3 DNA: TGTGCCAGCAGCTTAAACAAGAACACTGAAGCTTTCTTT

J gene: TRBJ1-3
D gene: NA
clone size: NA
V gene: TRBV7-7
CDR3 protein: CASSATGGPGNTIYF
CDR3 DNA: TGTGCCAGCAGCGCGACAGGAGGACCTGGAAACACCATATATTTT

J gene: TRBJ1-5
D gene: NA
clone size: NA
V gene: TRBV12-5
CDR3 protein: CASGSTANQPQHF
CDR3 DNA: TGTGCTAGTGGGTCGACAGCAAATCAGCCCCAGCATTTT

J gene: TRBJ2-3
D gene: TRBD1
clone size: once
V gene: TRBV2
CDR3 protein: CASSKDREATQYF
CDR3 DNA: TGTGCCAGCAGCAAGGACAGGGAGGCTACGCAGTATTTT

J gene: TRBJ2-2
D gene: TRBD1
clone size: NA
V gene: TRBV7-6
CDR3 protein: CASSLVGTGAYTGELFF
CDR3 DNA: TGTGCCAGCAGCTTAGTTGGGACAGGGGCCTACACCGGGGAGCTGTTTTTT

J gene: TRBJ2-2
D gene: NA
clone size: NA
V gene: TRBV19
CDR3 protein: CASSIQPAGTGELFF
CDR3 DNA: TGTGCCAGTAGTATCCAACCTGCAGGGACCGGGGAGCTGTTTTTT

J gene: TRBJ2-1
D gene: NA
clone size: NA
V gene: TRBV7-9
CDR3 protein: CASSLLKGRGNEQFF
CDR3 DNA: TGTGCCAGCAGCTTACTGAAGGGACGGGGGAATGAGCAGTTCTTC

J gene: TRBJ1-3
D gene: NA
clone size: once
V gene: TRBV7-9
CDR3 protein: CASSLLSFTGNTIYF
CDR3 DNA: TGTGCCAGCAGCTTATTGAGTTTCACTGGAAACACCATATATTTT

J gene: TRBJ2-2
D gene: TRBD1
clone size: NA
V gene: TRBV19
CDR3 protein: CASSFGTGRAGELFF
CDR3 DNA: TGTGCCAGTAGTTTCGGGACAGGGAGGGCCGGGGAGCTGTTTTTT

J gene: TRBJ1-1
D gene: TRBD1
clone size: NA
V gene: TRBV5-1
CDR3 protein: CASSSRTGADTEAFF
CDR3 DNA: TGCGCCAGCAGCTCAAGGACAGGGGCGGACACTGAAGCTTTCTTT

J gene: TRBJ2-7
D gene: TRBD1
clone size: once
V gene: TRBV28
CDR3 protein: CASNTGTGGEGNSYEQYF
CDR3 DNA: TGTGCCAGCAACACGGGGACAGGGGGCGAAGGTAATTCCTACGAGCAGTACTTC

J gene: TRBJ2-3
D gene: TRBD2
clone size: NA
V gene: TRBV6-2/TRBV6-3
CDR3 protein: CASSGKRGVADTQYF
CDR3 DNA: TGTGCCAGCAGTGGGAAGCGGGGGGTGGCAGATACGCAGTATTTT

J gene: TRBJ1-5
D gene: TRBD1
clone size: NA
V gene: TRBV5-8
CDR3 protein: CASSSGQVPSNQPQHF
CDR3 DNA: TGTGCCAGCAGCTCTGGACAGGTTCCTAGCAATCAGCCCCAGCATTTT

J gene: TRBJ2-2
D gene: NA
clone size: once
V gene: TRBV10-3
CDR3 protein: CAISDRSDTGELFF
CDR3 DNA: TGTGCCATCAGTGACCGGAGCGACACCGGGGAGCTGTTTTTT

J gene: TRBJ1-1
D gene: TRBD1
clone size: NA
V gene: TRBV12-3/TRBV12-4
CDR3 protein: CASTLDRKAFF
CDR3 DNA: TGTGCCAGCACCCTGGACAGGAAAGCTTTCTTT

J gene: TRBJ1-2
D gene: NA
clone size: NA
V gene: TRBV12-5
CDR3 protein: CASGLAPRTESNYGYTF
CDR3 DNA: TGTGCTAGTGGTTTGGCACCCCGGACAGAATCTAACTATGGCTACACCTTC

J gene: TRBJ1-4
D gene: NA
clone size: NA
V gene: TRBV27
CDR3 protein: CASSLGEKLFF
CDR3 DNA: TGTGCCAGCAGTCTCGGTGAAAAACTGTTTTTT

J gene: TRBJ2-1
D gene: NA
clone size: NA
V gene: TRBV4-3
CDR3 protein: CASSHGGGPYNEQFF
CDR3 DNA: TGCGCCAGCAGCCATGGGGGGGGCCCCTACAATGAGCAGTTCTTC

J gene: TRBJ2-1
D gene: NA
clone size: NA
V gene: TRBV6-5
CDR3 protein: CASSQPRGSNEQFF
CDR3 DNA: TGTGCCAGCAGTCAGCCCAGGGGTTCGAATGAGCAGTTCTTC

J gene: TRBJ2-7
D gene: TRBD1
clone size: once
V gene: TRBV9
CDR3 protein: CASSGAGQGAGEQYF
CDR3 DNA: TGTGCCAGCAGCGGCGCTGGACAGGGGGCAGGCGAGCAGTACTTC

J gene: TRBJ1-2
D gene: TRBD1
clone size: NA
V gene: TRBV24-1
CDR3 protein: CATSEPTGVGYTF
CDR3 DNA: TGTGCCACCAGTGAACCGACAGGGGTTGGCTACACCTTC

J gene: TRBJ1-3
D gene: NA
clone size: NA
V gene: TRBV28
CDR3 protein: CASTSGYTIYF
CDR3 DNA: TGTGCCAGCACCTCCGGTTACACCATATATTTT

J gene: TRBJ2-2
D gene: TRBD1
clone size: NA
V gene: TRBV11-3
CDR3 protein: CASSLAGTANTGELFF
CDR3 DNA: TGTGCCAGCAGCTTAGCAGGGACAGCGAACACCGGGGAGCTGTTTTTT

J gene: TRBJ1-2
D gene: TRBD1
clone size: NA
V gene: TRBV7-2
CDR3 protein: CASSFNTGGGVNGYTF
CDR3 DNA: TGTGCCAGCAGCTTCAATACAGGGGGAGGGGTAAATGGCTACACCTTC

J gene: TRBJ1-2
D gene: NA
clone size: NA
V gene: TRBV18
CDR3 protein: CASSPMGGEGYTF
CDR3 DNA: TGTGCCAGCTCACCAATGGGGGGAGAGGGCTACACCTTC

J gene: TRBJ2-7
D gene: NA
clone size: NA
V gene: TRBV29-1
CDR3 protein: CSVGPGYYEQYF
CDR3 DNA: TGCAGCGTTGGTCCCGGGTACTACGAGCAGTACTTC

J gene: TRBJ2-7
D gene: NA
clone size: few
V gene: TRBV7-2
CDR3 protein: CASSLTGRTLKAYEQYF
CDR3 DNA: TGTGCCAGCAGCTTAACCGGACGGACACTCAAAGCCTACGAGCAGTACTTC

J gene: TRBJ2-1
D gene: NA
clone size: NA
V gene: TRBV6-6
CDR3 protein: CASSYPGWDEQFF
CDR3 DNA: TGTGCCAGCAGTTACCCCGGGTGGGATGAGCAGTTCTTC

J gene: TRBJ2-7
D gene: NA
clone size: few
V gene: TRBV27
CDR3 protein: CASSPTRGDEQYF
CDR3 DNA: TGTGCCAGCAGTCCCACCCGGGGTGATGAGCAGTACTTC

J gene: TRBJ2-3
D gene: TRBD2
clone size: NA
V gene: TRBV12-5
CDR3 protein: CASGFSLSAAGVTQYF
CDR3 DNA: TGTGCTAGTGGTTTTTCTTTGTCAGCCGCGGGAGTTACGCAGTATTTT

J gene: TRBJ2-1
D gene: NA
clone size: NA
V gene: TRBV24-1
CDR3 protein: CATSDSPEEQFF
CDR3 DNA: TGTGCCACCAGTGATTCCCCGGAGGAGCAGTTCTTC

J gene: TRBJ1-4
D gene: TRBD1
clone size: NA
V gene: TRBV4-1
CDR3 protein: CASSQGPRGTESEKLFF
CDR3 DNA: TGCGCCAGCAGCCAGGGTCCCCGGGGGACAGAGAGTGAAAAACTGTTTTTT

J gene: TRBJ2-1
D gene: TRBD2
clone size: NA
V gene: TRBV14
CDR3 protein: CASRPAGSGSYNEQFF
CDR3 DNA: TGTGCCAGCAGACCCGCAGGTAGCGGGTCCTACAATGAGCAGTTCTTC

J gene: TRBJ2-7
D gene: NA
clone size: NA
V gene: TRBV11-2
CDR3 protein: CASINRPLPGASVPYEQYF
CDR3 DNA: TGTGCCAGCATCAACAGACCCCTCCCTGGGGCCTCGGTACCCTACGAGCAGTACTTC

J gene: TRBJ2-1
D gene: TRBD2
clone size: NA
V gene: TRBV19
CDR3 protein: CASSIWGGISGTYNEQFF
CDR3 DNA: TGTGCCAGTAGTATCTGGGGCGGGATCAGCGGGACCTACAATGAGCAGTTCTTC

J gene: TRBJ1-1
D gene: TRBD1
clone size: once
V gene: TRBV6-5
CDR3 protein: CASSTGDRDTEAFF
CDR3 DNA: TGTGCCAGCAGTACAGGGGACAGGGACACTGAAGCTTTCTTT

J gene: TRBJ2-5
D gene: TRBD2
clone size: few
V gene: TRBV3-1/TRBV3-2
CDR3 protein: CASRSGVGETQYF
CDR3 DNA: TGTGCCAGCAGAAGCGGGGTAGGAGAGACCCAGTACTTC

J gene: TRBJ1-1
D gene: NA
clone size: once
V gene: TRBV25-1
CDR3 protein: CASSVYGTEAFF
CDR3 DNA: TGTGCCAGCAGTGTGTACGGGACTGAAGCTTTCTTT

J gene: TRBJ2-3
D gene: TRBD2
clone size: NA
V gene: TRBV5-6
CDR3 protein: CASSLEASGDVDTQYF
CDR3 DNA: TGTGCCAGCAGCTTGGAGGCTAGCGGGGATGTAGATACGCAGTATTTT

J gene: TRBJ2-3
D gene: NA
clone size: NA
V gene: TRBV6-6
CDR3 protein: CASSYMSADTQYF
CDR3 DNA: TGTGCCAGCAGTTACATGAGTGCAGATACGCAGTATTTT

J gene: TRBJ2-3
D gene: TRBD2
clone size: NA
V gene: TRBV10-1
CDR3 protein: CASRKLAGSTDTQYF
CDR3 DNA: TGCGCCAGCAGAAAACTAGCGGGGAGCACAGATACGCAGTATTTT

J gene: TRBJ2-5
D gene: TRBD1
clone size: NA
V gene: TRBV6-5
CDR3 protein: CASSSGTGSLETQYF
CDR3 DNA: TGTGCCAGCAGTTCCGGGACAGGGAGTTTGGAGACCCAGTACTTC

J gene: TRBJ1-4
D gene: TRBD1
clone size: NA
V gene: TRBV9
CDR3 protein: CASSVARGRDEKLFF
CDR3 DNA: TGTGCCAGCAGCGTGGCCAGGGGGCGTGATGAAAAACTGTTTTTT

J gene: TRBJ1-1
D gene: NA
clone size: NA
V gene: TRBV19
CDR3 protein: CASSTGITEAFF
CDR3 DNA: TGTGCCAGTAGTACAGGGATCACTGAAGCTTTCTTT

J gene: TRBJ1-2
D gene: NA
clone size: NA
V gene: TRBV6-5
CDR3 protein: CASRHTGTAYGYTF
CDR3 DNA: TGTGCCAGCAGGCACACAGGAACCGCCTATGGCTACACCTTC

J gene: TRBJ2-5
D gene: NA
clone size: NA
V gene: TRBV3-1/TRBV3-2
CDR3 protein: CASSARGRPETQYF
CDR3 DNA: TGTGCCAGCAGTGCCAGGGGCCGCCCCGAGACCCAGTACTTC

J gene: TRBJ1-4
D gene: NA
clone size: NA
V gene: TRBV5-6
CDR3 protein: CASSLMELAEKLFF
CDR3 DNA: TGTGCCAGCAGCTTGATGGAGTTAGCTGAAAAACTGTTTTTT

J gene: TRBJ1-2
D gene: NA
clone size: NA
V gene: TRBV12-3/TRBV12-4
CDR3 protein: CASSTQQGYGYTF
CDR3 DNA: TGTGCCAGCAGTACCCAACAGGGCTATGGCTACACCTTC

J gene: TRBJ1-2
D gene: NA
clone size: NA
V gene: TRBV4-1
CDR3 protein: CASSQETGGVTYGYTF
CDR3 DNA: TGCGCCAGCAGCCAAGAGACCGGCGGGGTTACCTATGGCTACACCTTC

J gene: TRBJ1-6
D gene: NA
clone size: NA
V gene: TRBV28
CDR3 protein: CASTLLPPSGLSYNSPLHF
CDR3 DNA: TGTGCCAGCACTTTACTCCCCCCCAGCGGGCTATCCTATAATTCACCCCTCCACTTT

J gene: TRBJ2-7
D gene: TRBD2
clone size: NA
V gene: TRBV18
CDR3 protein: CASSPGGSNYEQYF
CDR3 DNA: TGTGCCAGCTCACCGGGAGGGTCCAACTACGAGCAGTACTTC

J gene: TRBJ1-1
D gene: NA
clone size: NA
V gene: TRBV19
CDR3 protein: CASSIGQRNTEAFF
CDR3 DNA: TGTGCCAGTAGTATTGGGCAAAGAAACACTGAAGCTTTCTTT